This section outlines one T cell receptor (beta chain) sequence together with its context. Its antigen remains undetermined. Qualities for individual bases were not recorded, and no much larger clone is one base off. The trial excluded patients who had a history of autoimmune disease or were on systemic immunosuppression. Peripheral blood for TCR sequencing was drawn from every dose cohort at baseline, at cycle 4 day 1 and at cycle 7 day 1. Samples were obtained from an open-label, multicenter, first-in-human phase I dose-escalation trial of ivuxolimab. Adults with locally advanced or metastatic melanoma, renal cell carcinoma, hepatocellular carcinoma or head and neck squamous cell carcinoma were enrolled in the trial. Before TCR sequencing, CD4+ T cells and CD8+ T cells from peripheral blood were sorted into separate populations. This record belongs to a study of OX40 agonist ivuxolimab in advanced cancers. Broadly, across the study: Ivuxolimab was a fully human IgG2 agonistic monoclonal antibody targeting the costimulatory receptor OX40 (CD134). Intravenous ivuxolimab was administered to patients every 2 weeks at six dose levels: 0.01, 0.1, 0.3, 1.5, 3 and 10 mg/kg. Of the roughly 54 patients in dose escalation, 19 had hepatocellular carcinoma, some 15 had melanoma, 9 had renal cell carcinoma and 9 had head and neck cancer. The dose-escalation cohort was almost 85% male with a mean age of about 58 years, ranging from about 23 to 85. Prior anti-PD-1, anti-PD-L1 or anti-CTLA-4 therapy was permitted, and checkpoint inhibitors had been received by 40% to 50% of dose-escalation patients. Partial responses were achieved by three dose-escalation patients, of whom one had hepatocellular carcinoma and two had cutaneous melanoma. The purpose of peripheral TCRbeta sequencing was to test whether ivuxolimab changed TCR sequence diversity and led to clonal T-cell expansion. The paper reports the monotherapy dose-escalation portion (N of about 54 patients) of the phase I ivuxolimab trial. Study-wide conclusions, independent of this receptor: Which antigens the clonally expanded peripheral T cells were specific for was not determined. At doses of 0.1 to 3.0 mg/kg, clonal expansion of both CD4+ and CD8+ blood T cells was observed from baseline to week 6. Low levels of normalized T-cell clonal expansion were also shown by some nonresponding patients. Partial responders in the 0.1-3.0 mg/kg groups had among the lowest normalized peripheral clonal expansion, especially among CD8+ T cells. After ivuxolimab, CD8+ T cells had more expanded clones than CD4+ T cells on average.

The CDR3 holds 13 amino acids from the cysteine to the phenylalanine. Of all the DNA, just the CDR3 is kept, 39 bases in frame from base 1. In the germline V gene (reference sequence), CDR1 corresponds to PRHDT and CDR2 to FYEKMQ. Trimming takes 2 bases from V and 4 bases from J, and the germline ends sit 8 bases apart. Genomic DNA was extracted from sorted cells for sequencing of the TCRbeta CDR3 region. TCRbeta CDR3 regions were sequenced using the immunoSEQ Assay. Here the immuneACCESS table is served through TCRdb, limited to in-frame sequences with V and J called. Missing clones are a known gap in these copies; in checked studies unresolved V genes cover under half, and the rest lacks a known reason. Present in this sample are around 62,000 clones, around 81% of which were seen just once. The ten largest clones take up 4% to 4.5% of the sample.

This clonotype was sampled from an adult with an advanced solid tumor such as melanoma, head and neck, liver or kidney cancer. The sequencing used CD4+ or CD8+ T cells sorted from blood, collected in a trial of the OX40 agonist ivuxolimab. Recombination linked TRBV13 to TRBJ2-5; a confident D gene designation cannot be given. The nucleotides are TGTGCCAGCAGCTTAATCGTTACAGAGACCCAGTACTTC. This yields the protein CASSLIVTETQYF.